The 4 T cell receptor beta chains reported below all come from one sample, sequenced in a study of T-cell memory formation after mild COVID-19. TCRdb passed the 5' RACE reads through MiXCR, listing each CDR3 protein once. The table lists 140,000 or so distinct CDR3 sequences, around 14% of them singletons, with more than 25% in the top ten. The sequencing sample was made of PBMCs or a T cell subset sorted from them (not recorded which). The receptors originated from an adult woman who had mild COVID-19 (a few samples of this study predate the infection). Cell type and time point are not known.

This clonotype has more than one count but fewer than ten. V is TRBV6-1 and J is TRBJ2-7; TRBD1 might be the D (5 bases). V shed 10 bases and J shed 0 bases, with 13 bases lying between them. CDR1 MNHNS and CDR2 SASEGT come from the germline V gene. The CDR3 runs to 13 residues. CDR3 nucleotides: TGTGCCACCTGGGGCGGAAGCTCCTACGAGCAGTACTTC. Translating gives CATWGGSSYEQYF.

This clonotype was found a few times. The gene calls are TRBV4-1 and TRBJ1-1; D gene uncertain. V was pared by 3 bases and J by 0 bases, with 8 bases between. This CDR3 contains 14 residues. Germline loops: CDR1 MGHRA, CDR2 YSYEKL. Here the CDR3 DNA reads TGCGCCAGCAGCCATACAGACCTGAACACTGAAGCTTTCTTT. Protein sequence: CASSHTDLNTEAFF.

In this sample, this clonotype turned up many times. This chain connects TRBV7-6 to TRBJ2-5, with 8 nucleotides matching TRBD2. CDR3 length: 16 residues. Germline CDR1 is SGHVS and CDR2 is FNYEAQ. V gave up 0 bases and J gave up 1 base; unmatched junction bases: 4. The CDR3 DNA reads as TGTGCCAGCAGCTTAGCCGGGGGGGCCACCCAAGAGACCCAGTACTTC. This gives the protein CASSLAGGATQETQYF.

This clonotype was counted between two and nine times. The V call is TRBV4-1, the J call TRBJ2-2; D is unclear. V lost 1 base and J 4 bases, leaving 13 bases between the germline ends. This CDR3 comprises 16 residues. Per germline, CDR1 MGHRA and CDR2 YSYEKL. Here the CDR3 DNA reads TGCGCCAGCAGCCAAGCCGCATGGGGATTCACCGGGGAGCTGTTTTTT. Protein product: CASSQAAWGFTGELFF.